This TCR beta chain was profiled in a study of cytomegalovirus exposure and HLA in healthy donors. V was trimmed by 3 bases and J by 0 bases, leaving 12 bases between them. The CDR3 covers 16 residues. Germline CDR1 reads KGHSH; CDR2 reads LQKENI. Primers included in the PCR were 60 Vbeta and 13 Jbeta primers. Clones were read by immunoSEQ multiplex PCR, and TCRdb kept only the in-frame ones, dropping some. This sample has tens of thousands of clones; approximately 86% occur once, and the top ten carry 8.5% to 10%. The rearrangement joins TRBV18 to TRBJ1-3; D is ambiguous. This TCR was sampled from a man aged 25 to 40 in good health and CMV-seropositive. The sample taken for sequencing was PBMCs. In DNA form, the CDR3 reads TGTGCCAGCTCACCGACTCCCACGGGCTCTGGAAACACCATATATTTT. This gives the protein CASSPTPTGSGNTIYF.